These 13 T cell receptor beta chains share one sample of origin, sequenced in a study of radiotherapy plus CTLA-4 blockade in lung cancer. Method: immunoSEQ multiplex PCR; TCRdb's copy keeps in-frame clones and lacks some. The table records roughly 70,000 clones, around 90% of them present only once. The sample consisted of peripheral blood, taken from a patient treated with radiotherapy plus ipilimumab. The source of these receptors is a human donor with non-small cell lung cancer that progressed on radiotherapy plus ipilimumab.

The chain's CDR3 is CASSQTRYTEAFF. CDR3 nucleotide sequence: TGTGCCAGCAGCCAGACACGGTACACTGAAGCTTTCTTT. V usage is TRBV14 and J usage is TRBJ1-1; D gene unclear. The CDR3 runs 13 residues. Germline V gene lookup returns CDR1 SGHDN and CDR2 FVKESK. The V and J ends lost 3 bases and 3 bases respectively, with 8 bases between them.

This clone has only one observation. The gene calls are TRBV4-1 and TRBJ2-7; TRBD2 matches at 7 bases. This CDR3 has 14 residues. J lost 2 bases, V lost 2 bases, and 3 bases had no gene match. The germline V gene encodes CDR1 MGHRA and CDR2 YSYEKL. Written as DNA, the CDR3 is TGCGCCAGCAGCCAAACTAGCGCAGCCTACGAGCAGTACTTC. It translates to CASSQTSAAYEQYF.

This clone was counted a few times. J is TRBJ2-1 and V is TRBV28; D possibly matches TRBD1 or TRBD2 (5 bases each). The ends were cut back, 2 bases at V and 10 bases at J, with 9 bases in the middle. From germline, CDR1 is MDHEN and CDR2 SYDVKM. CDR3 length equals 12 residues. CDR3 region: CASSLRGDEQFF. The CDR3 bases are TGTGCCAGCAGTTTAAGAGGGGACGAGCAGTTCTTC. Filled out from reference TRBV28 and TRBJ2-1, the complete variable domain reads DVKVTQSSRYLVKRTGEKVFLECVQDMDHENMFWYRQDPGLGLRLIYFSYDVKMKEKGDIPEGYSVSREKKERFSLILESASTNQTSMYLCASSLRGDEQFFGPGTRLTVL.

CDR3 sequence: CASSLAELAGVNEQFF. For the CDR3, the DNA is TGTGCCAGCAGCTTAGCAGAACTAGCGGGAGTCAATGAGCAGTTCTTC. V usage is TRBV13 and J usage is TRBJ2-1; 11 nucleotides agree with TRBD2. The CDR3 contains 16 residues. Germline loops: CDR1 PRHDT, CDR2 FYEKMQ (reference sequence). Trimming at V came to 1 base and at J to 6 bases, leaving 5 bases not matched to a gene.

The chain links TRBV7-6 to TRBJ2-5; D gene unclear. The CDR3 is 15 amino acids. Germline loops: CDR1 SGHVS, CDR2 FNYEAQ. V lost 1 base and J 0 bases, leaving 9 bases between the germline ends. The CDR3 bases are TGTGCCAGCAGCTTAGAGGCTCGGGACCAAGAGACCCAGTACTTC. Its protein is CASSLEARDQETQYF.

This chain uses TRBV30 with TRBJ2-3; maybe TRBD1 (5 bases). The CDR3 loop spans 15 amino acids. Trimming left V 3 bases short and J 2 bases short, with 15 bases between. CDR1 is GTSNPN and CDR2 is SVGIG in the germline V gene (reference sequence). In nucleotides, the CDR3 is TGTGCCTGGAGCACTGGAGCAGGGCCCACAGATACGCAGTATTTT. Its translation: CAWSTGAGPTDTQYF.

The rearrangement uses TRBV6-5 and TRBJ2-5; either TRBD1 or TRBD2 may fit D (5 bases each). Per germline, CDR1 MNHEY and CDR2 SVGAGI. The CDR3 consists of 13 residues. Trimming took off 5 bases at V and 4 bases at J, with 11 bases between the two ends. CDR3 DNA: TGTGCCAGCAGTAGGGGACCTGGAGAGACCCAGTACTTC. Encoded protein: CASSRGPGETQYF.

In DNA form, the CDR3 reads TGTGCCAGCAGCCCCTTAAGACAGGGGAGGGATCAGCCCCAGCATTTT. Amino acid sequence: CASSPLRQGRDQPQHF. The chain links TRBV28 to TRBJ1-5; 8 nucleotides line up with TRBD1. Germline assignment: CDR1 MDHEN and CDR2 SYDVKM. The CDR3 runs 16 residues. V was pared by 6 bases and J by 5 bases, with 12 bases of the junction left unmatched.

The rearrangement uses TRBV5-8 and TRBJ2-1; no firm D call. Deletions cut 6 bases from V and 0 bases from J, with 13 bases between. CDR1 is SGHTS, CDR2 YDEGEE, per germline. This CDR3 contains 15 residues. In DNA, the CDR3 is TGTGCCAGCACCCCCAGGACCCGCTCCTACAATGAGCAGTTCTTC. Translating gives CASTPRTRSYNEQFF.

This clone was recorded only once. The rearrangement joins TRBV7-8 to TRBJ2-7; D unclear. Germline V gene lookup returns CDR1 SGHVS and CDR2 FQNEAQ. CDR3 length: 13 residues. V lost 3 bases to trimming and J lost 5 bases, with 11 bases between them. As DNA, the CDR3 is TGTGCCAGCAGCTTTTGGGGTCGGGACGAGCAGTACTTC. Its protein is CASSFWGRDEQYF.

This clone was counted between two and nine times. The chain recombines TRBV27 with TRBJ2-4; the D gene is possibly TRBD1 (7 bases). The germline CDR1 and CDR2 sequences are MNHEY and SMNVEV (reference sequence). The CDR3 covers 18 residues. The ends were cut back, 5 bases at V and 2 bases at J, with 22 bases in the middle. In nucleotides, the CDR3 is TGTGCCAGCAGTCTACGTTCCAGGGGGGTTCCTACCAAAAACATTCAGTACTTC. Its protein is CASSLRSRGVPTKNIQYF.

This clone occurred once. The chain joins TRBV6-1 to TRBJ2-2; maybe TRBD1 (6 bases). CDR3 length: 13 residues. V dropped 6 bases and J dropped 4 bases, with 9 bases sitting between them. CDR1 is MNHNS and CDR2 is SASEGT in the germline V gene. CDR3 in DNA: TGTGCCAGCAGACCCAGGGGCACCGGGGAGCTGTTTTTT. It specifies CASRPRGTGELFF.

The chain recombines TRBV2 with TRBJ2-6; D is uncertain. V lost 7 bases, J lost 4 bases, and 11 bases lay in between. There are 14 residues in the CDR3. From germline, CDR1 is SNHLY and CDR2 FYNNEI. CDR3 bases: TGTGCCAGCACGGTTGTAATCGGGGCCAACGTCCTGACTTTC. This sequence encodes CASTVVIGANVLTF. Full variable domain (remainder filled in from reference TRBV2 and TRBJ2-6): EPEVTQTPSHQVTQMGQEVILRCVPISNHLYFYWYRQILGQKVEFLVSFYNNEISEKSEIFDDQFSVERPDGSNFTLKIRSTKLEDSAMYFCASTVVIGANVLTFGAGSRLTVL.